This section outlines one TCR beta chain sequence together with its context. The antigen is unknown. This entry belongs to a study of graft-versus-host responses after intestinal transplantation. Study summary: Multivisceral, liver-intestinal, or isolated intestinal grafts were transplanted into recipients. Study-level results: GvH clone levels peaked in circulation, and this peak was associated with early post-transplant HvG declines. Recipient marrow harbored GvH clones, some of which surfaced first in ileum or blood.

Produced via immunoSEQ multiplex PCR; TCRdb's table is partial and in-frame only. The table includes about 19,000 clones, 90% detected once. This TCR derives from a human patient who received an intestinal transplant, so some T cells may come from the graft donor. The sample here was PBMCs, taken more than 350 days after transplant.

CDR3 sequence reads: CASSYGLAGATDTQYF. The CDR3 region has the DNA TGTGCCAGCAGTTATGGACTAGCGGGGGCCACAGATACGCAGTATTTT. The chain employs TRBV6-5 and TRBJ2-3; TRBD2 matches 13 bases. The germline V gene has CDR1 MNHEY and CDR2 SVGAGI. V shed 3 bases and J 2 bases; nucleotides not matched to a gene: 2. CDR3 length: 16 residues.